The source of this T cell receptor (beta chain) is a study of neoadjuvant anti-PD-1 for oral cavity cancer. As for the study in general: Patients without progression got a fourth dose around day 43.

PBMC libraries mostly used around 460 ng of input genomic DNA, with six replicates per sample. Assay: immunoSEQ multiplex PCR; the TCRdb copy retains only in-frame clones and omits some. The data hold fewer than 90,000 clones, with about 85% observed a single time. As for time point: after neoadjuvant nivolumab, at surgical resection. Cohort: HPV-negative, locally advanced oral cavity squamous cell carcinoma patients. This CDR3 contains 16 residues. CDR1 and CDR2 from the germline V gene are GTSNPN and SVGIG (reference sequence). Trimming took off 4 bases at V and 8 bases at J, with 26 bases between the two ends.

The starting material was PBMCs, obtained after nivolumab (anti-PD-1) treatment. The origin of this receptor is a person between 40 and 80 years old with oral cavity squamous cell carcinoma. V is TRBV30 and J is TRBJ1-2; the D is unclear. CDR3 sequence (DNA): TGTGCCTGGAACCGATTCAGAGGAGACGAGGGTCGAGGCTACACCTTC. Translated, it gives CAWNRFRGDEGRGYTF.